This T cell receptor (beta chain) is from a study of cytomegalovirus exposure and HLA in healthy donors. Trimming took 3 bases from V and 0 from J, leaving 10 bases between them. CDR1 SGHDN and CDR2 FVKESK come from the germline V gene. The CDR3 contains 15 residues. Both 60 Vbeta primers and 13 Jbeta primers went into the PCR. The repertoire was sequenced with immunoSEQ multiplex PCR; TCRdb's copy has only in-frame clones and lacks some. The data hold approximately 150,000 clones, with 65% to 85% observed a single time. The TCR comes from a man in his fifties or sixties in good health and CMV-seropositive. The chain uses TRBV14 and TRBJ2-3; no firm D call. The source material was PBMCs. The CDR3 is CASSQLGASTDTQYF. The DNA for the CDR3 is TGTGCCAGCAGCCAGTTGGGCGCTAGCACAGATACGCAGTATTTT.